This TCR beta chain appears in the sequencing data of a study of vaccination effects on CD4 cells after COVID-19. Antigen-specific CD4+ T cells were expanded with viral peptide pools in the ViraFEST assay before sequencing. The culture ran for approximately 10 days before CD4+ T cells were isolated. The authors exchanged half the medium for IL-2 medium on days 3 and 7. This CDR3 is built from 14 residues. The germline V gene encodes CDR1 LGHDT and CDR2 YNNKEL (reference sequence). V trimming: 4 bases; J trimming: 5 bases; junction bases outside the gene matches: 5. The data were produced by immunoSEQ multiplex PCR, yet TCRdb's version contains in-frame clones alone and is incomplete. The top ten hold approximately 12% of the sample, which has around 22,000 clones, about three quarters seen once. This clone was found a few times. Antigen specificity is unknown.

Sequencing was performed on CD4+ T cells from PBMCs cultured with HCoV-229E spike peptides, taken before COVID-19 vaccination. The receptor comes from a human donor who received a COVID-19 vaccine. The genes are TRBV3-1 (or the pseudogene TRBV3-2) and TRBJ1-1; 9 bases line up with TRBD1. For the CDR3, the DNA is TGTGCCAGCAGCCGTGGACAGGGGTGGACTGAAGCTTTCTTT. Its translation: CASSRGQGWTEAFF.